The 26 T cell receptor beta chains in this list originate from one sample, sequenced in a study of CD8+CD57+ T cells in acquired aplastic anemia. The study profiled TCR beta VDJ and CDR3 using genomic DNA as template. TCRdb redid the calling of the reads with MiXCR, one entry per CDR3 protein. Altogether some 190,000 distinct CDR3 sequences are present, around 50% being singletons, with the ten largest covering around a sixth. Sequenced input: sorted CD4+, CD8+, or CD8+CD57+ T cells (not recorded which) from PBMCs. The receptors were sampled from a human donor in good health, serving as a control.

The chain uses TRBV15 and TRBJ2-5; D unclear. Between the trimmed V and J ends, which lost 0 bases and 5 bases, there was a span of 13 bases. The V gene's germline CDR1 is LNHNV and CDR2 YYDKDF (reference sequence). This CDR3 is built from 15 residues. CDR3 protein: CATSRDTRFGETQYF. CDR3 bases: TGTGCCACCAGCAGAGATACACGGTTCGGGGAGACCCAGTACTTC.

This clonotype was counted many times. This chain uses TRBV7-9 with TRBJ2-1; no clear D. The V end was cut by 0 bases, the J end by 0 bases, with 6 bases between. This CDR3 contains 15 residues. Germline loops: CDR1 SEHNR, CDR2 FQNEAQ (reference sequence). The CDR3 reads CASSLAGSSYNEQFF. In DNA form, the CDR3 reads TGTGCCAGCAGCTTAGCAGGAAGCTCCTACAATGAGCAGTTCTTC.

This chain uses TRBV5-5 with TRBJ1-2; no reliable D call. CDR3 length: 12 amino acids. V was clipped by 0 bases and J by 8 bases, with 8 bases between them. The germline V gene encodes CDR1 SGHKS and CDR2 YYEKEE (reference sequence). DNA of the CDR3: TGTGCCAGCAGCTTGGGGGGAAGGGGCTACACCTTC. Translating gives CASSLGGRGYTF.

As to this clonotype: The junction and the germline gene differ at one end; a read error may be behind it. This rearrangement joins TRBV10-2 to TRBJ2-6; D not certain. Germline V gene data show CDR1 as WSHSY and CDR2 as SAAADI. The CDR3 extends over 14 amino acids. The CDR3 sequence: CASSDFSGANVLTF. The CDR3, as DNA: TGTGCCAGCAGTGACTTCTCTGGGGCCAACGTCCTGACTTTC.

The chain links TRBV20-1 to TRBJ2-7; TRBD1 might be the D (6 bases). This CDR3 is built from 15 residues. Trimming removed 6 bases at V and 0 bases at J, with 18 bases between. Per the germline V gene, CDR1 is DFQATT and CDR2 is SNEGSKA (reference sequence). The CDR3 sequence is CSAIGGQRLSYEQYF. The DNA for the CDR3 is TGCAGTGCCATAGGTGGACAGCGACTCTCCTACGAGCAGTACTTC.

This clonotype has a count of ten or more. The gene calls are TRBV6-1 and TRBJ1-2; weak D call: TRBD1 (6 bases). The CDR3 has 16 residues. V lost 1 base to trimming and J lost 1 base, with 13 bases between them. Looked up from germline, CDR1 is MNHNS and CDR2 is SASEGT. CDR3 in amino acids: CASSEGPGHHNYGYTF. The CDR3 DNA reads as TGTGCCAGCAGTGAAGGACCGGGACACCATAACTATGGCTACACCTTC.

This clonotype was counted between two and nine times. Sequence at one end of the junction differs from germline and may be a read error. The J gene is TRBJ1-6, the V gene TRBV2, with TRBD1 matching 8 bases. The CDR3 has 15 amino acids. In germline, CDR1 is SNHLY, CDR2 FYNNEI. The CDR3 bases are TGTGCCATCAGTGATGGACAGGGATGGGGTTCACCCCTCCACTTT. Translated: CAISDGQGWGSPLHF.

This clonotype was counted many times. The V gene is TRBV6-5, the J gene TRBJ1-2, with 10 bases aligning to TRBD1. CDR1 MNHEY and CDR2 SVGAGI come from the germline V gene. The CDR3 length is 14 residues. Trimming cost V 6 bases and J 4 bases; bases outside gene matches: 5. CDR3: CASRGTGEGYGYTF. The CDR3 DNA reads as TGTGCCAGCAGGGGGACAGGGGAAGGCTATGGCTACACCTTC.

This clonotype was counted at least ten times. The gene calls are TRBV7-2 and TRBJ2-5; TRBD2 aligns across 12 bases. V was clipped by 0 bases and J by 6 bases; unmatched bases: 5. This CDR3 comprises 16 residues. In germline, CDR1 is SGHTA, CDR2 FQGNSA. In DNA form, the CDR3 reads TGTGCCAGCAGCTTAGCGGCTAGCGGGGGGGCTCAGACCCAGTACTTC. It is translated as CASSLAASGGAQTQYF.

The chain joins TRBV9 to TRBJ1-6; D is unresolved. Germline loops: CDR1 SGDLS, CDR2 YYNGEE. Trimming shortened V by 4 bases and J by 6 bases, and 5 bases separated the two germline ends. The CDR3 extends over 12 amino acids. The CDR3 nucleotides read TGTGCCAGCAGCCATCTTAATTCACCCCTCCACTTT. Its protein product is CASSHLNSPLHF.

The chain links TRBV7-9 to TRBJ2-1, with 11 bases aligning to TRBD2. This CDR3 is 16 amino acids long. J was trimmed by 4 bases and V by 4 bases; bases with no gene match: 6. Germline lookup yields CDR1 SEHNR and CDR2 FQNEAQ (reference sequence). The DNA for the CDR3 is TGTGCCAGCAGCTCCACATTAGCGGGGGGGTACAATGAGCAGTTCTTC. Protein sequence: CASSSTLAGGYNEQFF.

The gene calls are TRBV12-3 or TRBV12-4 and TRBJ1-2, with TRBD1 matching 9 bases. V shed 10 bases and J 4 bases; nucleotides not matched to a gene: 13. The CDR3 spans 15 residues. Here the CDR3 reads CAIVSRDREPYGYTF. The CDR3 bases are TGTGCCATCGTCAGCCGGGACAGGGAACCCTATGGCTACACCTTC.

Regarding this clonotype: The junction differs from germline at one of its ends, possibly a read error. This chain joins TRBV15 and TRBJ2-7; 10 bases are shared with TRBD1. The CDR3 is 16 amino acids. Germline loops: CDR1 LNHNV, CDR2 YYDKDF (reference sequence). The CDR3 spells CAASNAGTGVSYEQYF. CDR3 in DNA: TGTGCCGCCAGCAACGCCGGGACAGGGGTCTCCTACGAGCAGTACTTC.

This clonotype was recorded many times. The genes are TRBV7-9 and TRBJ2-1, with 10 nucleotides matching TRBD1. The CDR3 consists of 16 residues. Trimming removed 5 bases from V and 7 bases from J; junction bases left unmatched: 11. The germline gives CDR1 SEHNR, CDR2 FQNEAQ (reference sequence). CDR3 in amino acids: CASSHGRTGGRNEQFF. For the CDR3, the DNA is TGTGCCAGCAGCCACGGGAGGACAGGGGGGAGGAATGAGCAGTTCTTC.

To note about this clonotype: A single base separates this from a much larger clone, so it may be a read error. As the CDR3 is not closed by the conserved phenylalanine or tryptophan, this likely results from a read error. The J gene is TRBJ2-7, the V gene TRBV6-5; D call uncertain. The CDR3 extends over 14 amino acids. Per germline, CDR1 MNHEY and CDR2 SVGAGI. V was pared by 3 bases and J by 0 bases, with 9 bases between. The DNA of the CDR3 is TGTGCCAGCAGTTATTCTGCAGACTCCTACGAGCAGTACCTC. This sequence encodes CASSYSADSYEQYL.

This clonotype was counted at least ten times. CDR3 in amino acids: CSVADRVSSYEQYF. The CDR3 coding sequence is TGCAGCGTCGCCGACAGGGTTAGCTCCTACGAGCAGTACTTC. The rearrangement joins TRBV29-1 to TRBJ2-7, with TRBD1 matching over 7 bases. From germline, CDR1 is SQVTM and CDR2 ANQGSEA. V gave up 6 bases and J gave up 0 bases; unmatched junction bases: 8. This CDR3 is built from 14 residues.

A few counts support this clonotype. The V and J genes are TRBV18 and TRBJ1-1; D perhaps matches TRBD1 (5 bases). The germline V and J ends were trimmed by 5 bases and 11 bases, with 15 bases remaining between them. Per germline, CDR1 KGHSH and CDR2 LQKENI. CDR3 length: 12 amino acids. CDR3 in amino acids: CASSSRGDRAFF. The DNA of the CDR3 is TGTGCCAGCTCATCACGAGGGGATCGGGCTTTCTTT.

This clonotype was counted at least ten times. The rearrangement uses TRBV7-3 and TRBJ1-1; the D is unclear. This CDR3 has 13 residues. Trimming shortened V by 5 bases and J by 0 bases, and 7 bases separated the two germline ends. Germline CDR1 SGHTA, CDR2 FQGTGA. The CDR3 reads CASSGGVNTEAFF. CDR3 bases: TGTGCCAGCAGCGGCGGGGTGAACACTGAAGCTTTCTTT.

The CDR3 sequence: CASSVASGDPPYEQYF. CDR3 sequence (DNA): TGTGCCAGCAGCGTAGCGTCTGGAGACCCACCCTACGAGCAGTACTTC. The chain joins TRBV9 to TRBJ2-7; D ambiguous. Trimming pared 0 bases from V and 2 bases from J, leaving 15 bases between. The CDR3 length is 16 residues. Germline loops: CDR1 SGDLS, CDR2 YYNGEE.

This chain links TRBV7-9 with TRBJ1-5; TRBD1 might be the D (6 bases). Trimming took off 3 bases at V and 7 bases at J, with 13 bases between the two ends. Germline lookup yields CDR1 SEHNR and CDR2 FQNEAQ (reference sequence). The length of the CDR3 is 14 residues. CDR3 region: CASSLGAGGQPQHF. The CDR3 region has the DNA TGTGCCAGCAGCTTGGGGGCAGGAGGCCAGCCCCAGCATTTT.

The chain is built from TRBV7-9 and TRBJ2-2; 8 bases fit TRBD2. In germline, CDR1 is SEHNR, CDR2 FQNEAQ (reference sequence). This CDR3 region has 15 residues. The J segment lost 8 bases and the V segment lost 5 bases, leaving 10 bases of the junction unmatched. The CDR3 sequence: CASSQSGGFLGELFF. DNA of the CDR3: TGTGCCAGCAGCCAAAGCGGGGGATTCTTAGGGGAGCTGTTTTTT.

This chain connects TRBV7-6 to TRBJ2-5, with a weak D call TRBD1 (7 bases). V gave up 9 bases and J gave up 2 bases, with 13 bases separating them. The germline gives CDR1 SGHVS, CDR2 FNYEAQ. The length of the CDR3 is 13 residues. The CDR3 loop is CASSQGGQETQYF. Written as DNA, the CDR3 is TGTGCCAGTTCGCAGGGGGGACAAGAGACCCAGTACTTC.

The chain is built from TRBV5-1 and TRBJ1-1, with D maybe TRBD1 (5 bases). The CDR3 loop spans 17 amino acids. Germline V lookup: CDR1 SGHRS, CDR2 YFSETQ. Trimming left V 0 bases short and J 4 bases short, with 19 bases between. In nucleotides, the CDR3 is TGCGCCAGCAGCTTGGGCCTAGCGGGGGGGTACGGCACTGAAGCTTTCTTT. Encoded protein: CASSLGLAGGYGTEAFF.

In regard to this clonotype: This may be a read error, as it is one base from a much larger clone. This chain links TRBV25-1 with TRBJ2-3; D possibly corresponds to TRBD2 (5 bases). V lost 9 bases to trimming and J lost 8 bases, with 18 bases between them. The CDR3 sequence is 13 residues long. Germline V gene data show CDR1 as MGHDK and CDR2 as SYGVNS. This chain's CDR3 is CASLSSGAGTQYF. The CDR3 DNA is TGTGCCAGTCTCTCGAGCGGAGCAGGTACGCAGTATTTT.

This clonotype was counted at least ten times. This chain uses TRBV20-1 with TRBJ1-3; D may be TRBD1 (6 bases). Germline CDR1 is DFQATT and CDR2 is SNEGSKA (reference sequence). Trimming pared 4 bases from V and 0 bases from J, leaving 10 bases between. The CDR3 is 14 amino acids. CDR3 in DNA: TGCAGTGCTAAAACAGGGAGCTCTGGAAACACCATATATTTT. Residues: CSAKTGSSGNTIYF.

V and J are TRBV20-1 and TRBJ2-7; D may be TRBD1 (6 bases). The CDR3 spans 13 residues. Germline-derived CDR1 and CDR2 are DFQATT and SNEGSKA (reference sequence). V lost 3 bases, J lost 6 bases, and 15 bases lay in between. For the CDR3, the DNA is TGCAGTGCTAGGGGGGCAGGGACCGGCGAGCAGTACTTC. Encoded protein: CSARGAGTGEQYF.